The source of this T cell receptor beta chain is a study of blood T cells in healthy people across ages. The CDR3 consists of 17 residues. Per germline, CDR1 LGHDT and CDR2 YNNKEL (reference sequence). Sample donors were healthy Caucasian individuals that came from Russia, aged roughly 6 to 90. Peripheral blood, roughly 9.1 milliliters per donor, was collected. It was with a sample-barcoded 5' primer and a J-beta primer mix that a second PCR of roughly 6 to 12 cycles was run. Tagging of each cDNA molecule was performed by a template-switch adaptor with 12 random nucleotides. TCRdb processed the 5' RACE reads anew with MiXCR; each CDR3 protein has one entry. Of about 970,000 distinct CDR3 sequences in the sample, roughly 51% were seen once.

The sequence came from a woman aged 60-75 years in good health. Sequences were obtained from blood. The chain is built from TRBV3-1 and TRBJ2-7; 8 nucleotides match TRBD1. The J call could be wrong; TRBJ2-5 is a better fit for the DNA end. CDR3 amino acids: CASSQGQGFRREETQYF. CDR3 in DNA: TGTGCCAGCAGCCAAGGACAGGGGTTTCGTAGAGAAGAGACCCAGTACTTC.